This T cell receptor (beta chain) was retrieved from a study of response to subunit inactivated influenza vaccine. With respect to this clonotype: No antigen is known for it.

TCRdb itself ran the RT-PCR reads through MiXCR, one entry per CDR3 protein. The data show around 530,000 distinct CDR3 sequences, approximately 17% seen once. From germline, CDR1 is LNHNV and CDR2 YYDKDF (reference sequence). The trim removed 5 bases at V and 4 bases at J, leaving 7 bases unmatched. The CDR3 consists of 15 residues. Overall study findings and caveats: Few additional T cells are recruited per seasonal influenza vaccination, authors suggested.

The receptor's source is a man between 50 and 75 years old who received an inactivated influenza vaccine. The starting material was CD4+ T cells sorted from PBMCs, obtained less than 30 months after vaccination. The chain uses TRBV15 and TRBJ2-2; 7 bases agree with TRBD2. This CDR3 reads CATSLGRGTTGELFF. The CDR3 bases are TGTGCCACCAGCCTGGGGCGGGGGACCACCGGGGAGCTGTTTTTT.